This T cell receptor (beta chain) emerged from a study of post-analysis software for immune sequencing data. TCR beta libraries were prepared from cDNA with unique molecular identifiers. TCRdb passed the PCR reads through MiXCR, listing each CDR3 protein once. The top ten hold 5% to 6% of the sample, which has about half a million distinct CDR3 sequences, around 31% seen once. The CDR3 totals 16 residues. The germline CDR1 and CDR2 sequences are SEHNR and FQNEAQ (reference sequence). The J segment lost 4 bases and the V segment lost 5 bases, leaving 9 bases of the junction unmatched. Notes on the study in general: Several TRBV segments, TRBV5-6, TRBV5-1 and TRBV20-1 among them, were found more frequent in patients than controls. There was significantly lower normalized Chao1 diversity in multiple sclerosis patients than in controls. The F measure placed samples prepared in the same batch into strongly shared clusters.

This clonotype was counted a few times. Its antigen remains unidentified. Sequenced: blood. The chain has TRBV7-9 and TRBJ1-5, with 9 positions matching TRBD1. This sequence was found in a girl aged 2-17 years with multiple sclerosis. Here the CDR3 DNA reads TGTGCCAGCAGCCCCGGGACAGGGTTTATTAATCAGCCCCAGCATTTT. It encodes CASSPGTGFINQPQHF.